The source of this TCR beta chain is a study of cytomegalovirus exposure and HLA in healthy donors. Germline lookup yields CDR1 MDHEN and CDR2 SYDVKM. The germline V and J ends were trimmed by 2 bases and 2 bases, with 16 bases remaining between them. CDR3 size: 17 residues. Researchers ran the PCR with 60 Vbeta and 13 Jbeta primers. TCRdb's table, derived via immunoSEQ multiplex PCR, lists solely in-frame clones and lacks some. The table includes roughly 160,000 clones, roughly 74% detected once. Sequenced: PBMCs. The V call is TRBV28, the J call TRBJ1-5, with unresolved D. The sequence was collected from a middle-aged woman in good health and CMV-seropositive. The CDR3 region has the DNA TGTGCCAGCAGTTTACTAAATGGAGTCGGGGGCAATCAGCCCCAGCATTTT. It yields the protein CASSLLNGVGGNQPQHF. Complete variable domain (other parts from reference TRBV28 and TRBJ1-5): DVKVTQSSRYLVKRTGEKVFLECVQDMDHENMFWYRQDPGLGLRLIYFSYDVKMKEKGDIPEGYSVSREKKERFSLILESASTNQTSMYLCASSLLNGVGGNQPQHFGDGTRLSIL.